Each of the 26 T cell receptor beta chains below was sequenced from the same sample in a study of T cells in Graves' hyperthyroidism and ophthalmopathy. TCR beta CDR3 sequences were amplified from RNA transcripts. First-round RT-PCR with HTBI primers amplified the TCR CDR3 region. Each CDR3 protein gets one entry after TCRdb re-called the multiplex PCR reads with MiXCR. The sample includes around 570,000 distinct CDR3 sequences, about 20% of them seen just once. Material: blood. The receptor source for this set is a man aged 40-55 years with Graves' ophthalmopathy.

This clonotype was observed many times. This chain uses TRBV12-3 or TRBV12-4 with TRBJ2-5, with 12 bases matching TRBD2. There are 12 residues in the CDR3. Germline trimming cut 6 bases from V and 7 bases from J; bases unmatched to any gene: 0. The DNA for the CDR3 is TGTGCCAGCAGACTAGCGGGGGGGACCCAGTACTTC. Residues: CASRLAGGTQYF.

At least ten counts were recorded for this clonotype. The chain is built from TRBV5-1 and TRBJ2-3, with D possibly being TRBD1 or TRBD2 (6 bases each). V lost 4 bases and J 1 base, leaving 13 bases between the germline ends. Germline loops: CDR1 SGHRS, CDR2 YFSETQ. This CDR3 contains 15 residues. CDR3 in amino acids: CASSGGTPRTDTQYF. The CDR3 region has the DNA TGCGCCAGCAGCGGCGGGACACCACGCACAGATACGCAGTATTTT.

This clonotype was recorded a few times. The CDR3 loop is CASSYPLAGGPGTQYF. In DNA, the CDR3 is TGTGCCAGCAGTTACCCGCTTGCGGGGGGGCCGGGGACCCAGTACTTC. The chain recombines TRBV6-2 or TRBV6-3 with TRBJ2-5; the match to TRBD2 covers 9 bases. The junction had 11 bases not matched to a gene; V was cut back by 2 bases and J by 7 bases. This CDR3 is built from 16 residues. From germline, CDR1 is MNHEY and CDR2 SVGEGT.

The chain is built from TRBV5-1 and TRBJ2-7; the match to TRBD1 covers 9 bases. This CDR3 comprises 16 residues. Trimming took 4 bases from V and 8 from J; bases not matched to a gene: 16. CDR1 and CDR2 from the germline V gene are SGHRS and YFSETQ. CDR3 DNA: TGCGCCAGCAGCATACGACCGGGACAGGGTGATCAGAAGCAGTACTTC. Its protein is CASSIRPGQGDQKQYF.

The table lists this clonotype with a few counts. The chain links TRBV6-5 to TRBJ2-6; D not resolved. V was pared by 0 bases and J by 3 bases, with 9 bases between. Germline values: CDR1 MNHEY, CDR2 SVGAGI. This CDR3 is built from 16 residues. The CDR3 bases are TGTGCCAGCAGTTACTCGGATCTTGGTGGGGCCAACGTCCTGACTTTC. Encoded protein: CASSYSDLGGANVLTF.

The chain links TRBV28 to TRBJ2-4, with 8 positions matching TRBD1. V lost 5 bases and J lost 6; bases outside the gene matches: 3. The germline gives CDR1 MDHEN, CDR2 SYDVKM. This CDR3 spans 13 amino acids. Here the CDR3 DNA reads TGTGCCAGCAGTCCGACAGGGGTAAACATTCAGTACTTC. As protein: CASSPTGVNIQYF.

This clonotype was seen many times. The chain joins TRBV5-1 to TRBJ1-1; TRBD1 might be the D (5 bases). V lost 5 bases and J lost 8, with 13 bases in between. Germline loops: CDR1 SGHRS, CDR2 YFSETQ. This CDR3 region has 12 residues. CDR3 DNA sequence: TGCGCCAGCAGTTCTGGGACGGTCGAAGCTTTCTTT. It codes for CASSSGTVEAFF.

This clonotype appeared a single time. V usage is TRBV20-1 and J usage is TRBJ1-2; TRBD1 might be the D (5 bases). Trimming took off 6 bases at V and 5 bases at J, with 13 bases between the two ends. CDR1 and CDR2 (germline): DFQATT, SNEGSKA (reference sequence). The CDR3 runs to 12 residues. The CDR3 coding sequence is TGCAGTGCCCCGGACATTGGATATGGCTACACCTTC. Its translation: CSAPDIGYGYTF.

V and J are TRBV6-5 and TRBJ2-7, with no clear D. The length of the CDR3 is 14 residues. The germline V gene encodes CDR1 MNHEY and CDR2 SVGAGI. Trimming stripped 2 bases from V and 2 bases from J, with 10 bases between. The CDR3 protein is CASSYNRLTYEQYF. The CDR3 DNA reads as TGTGCCAGCAGTTACAACCGGTTAACCTACGAGCAGTACTTC.

The chain employs TRBV10-3 and TRBJ1-5, with D possibly TRBD1 on 5 matching bases. Trimming pared 10 bases from V and 0 bases from J, leaving 13 bases between. The germline V gene has CDR1 ENHRY and CDR2 SYGVKD. CDR3 length: 14 residues. This CDR3 is CATHAGNSNQPQHF. Here the CDR3 DNA reads TGTGCCACCCATGCAGGGAATAGCAATCAGCCCCAGCATTTT.

At least ten counts were recorded for this clonotype. The V gene is TRBV30, the J gene TRBJ2-3; D may correspond to TRBD1 or TRBD2 (7 bases each). Trimming took 1 base from V and 4 from J, leaving 18 bases between them. The length of the CDR3 is 16 residues. Germline V gene sequence: CDR1 GTSNPN, CDR2 SVGIG (reference sequence). The DNA of the CDR3 is TGTGCCTGGAGTGGGCAGGGGAGGGGGCGATCAGATACGCAGTATTTT. Protein sequence: CAWSGQGRGRSDTQYF.

This clonotype came up a few times. This chain links TRBV28 with TRBJ1-2; maybe TRBD1 (6 bases). Per germline, CDR1 MDHEN and CDR2 SYDVKM. V was clipped by 3 bases and J by 3 bases, with 14 bases between them. This CDR3 has 15 residues. In DNA, the CDR3 is TGTGCCAGCAGTTTGCACCTTCGGGGGCACTATGGCTACACCTTC. Translated, it gives CASSLHLRGHYGYTF.

Ten or more counts support this clonotype. The V call is TRBV5-1, the J call TRBJ1-1; TRBD1 agrees at 8 bases. CDR3 length: 16 residues. Germline CDR1 is SGHRS and CDR2 is YFSETQ. Trimming at V came to 2 bases and at J to 0 bases, leaving 6 bases not matched to a gene. In DNA, the CDR3 is TGCGCCAGCAGCTTTTCAAGGACAGGGATGAACACTGAAGCTTTCTTT. It translates to CASSFSRTGMNTEAFF. Full variable domain (rest looked up from reference TRBV5-1 and TRBJ1-1): KAGVTQTPRYLIKTRGQQVTLSCSPISGHRSVSWYQQTPGQGLQFLFEYFSETQRNKGNFPGRFSGRQFSNSRSEMNVSTLELGDSALYLCASSFSRTGMNTEAFFGQGTRLTVV.

This clonotype was picked up many times. The rearrangement links TRBV27 to TRBJ2-3; D possibly corresponds to TRBD1 (6 bases). CDR1 and CDR2 from the germline V gene are MNHEY and SMNVEV (reference sequence). V was trimmed by 5 bases and J by 2 bases, leaving 11 bases between them. CDR3 length: 14 residues. CDR3 coding DNA: TGTGCCAGCAGTAGACAGGCTTCCACAGATACGCAGTATTTT. Amino acids: CASSRQASTDTQYF.

The table lists this clonotype with a few counts. The J gene is TRBJ2-7, the V gene TRBV19; TRBD1 is a possible D gene (8 bases). V lost 8 bases and J lost 3, with 23 bases in between. The CDR3 extends over 16 amino acids. Germline lookup yields CDR1 LNHDA and CDR2 SQIVND (reference sequence). DNA of the CDR3: TGTGCCAGTTCCTCAGGGGGCAGGGAGGGGATCTACGAGCAGTACTTC. This translates into CASSSGGREGIYEQYF.

This clonotype occurred a few times. The chain is built from TRBV5-1 and TRBJ2-5; a weak D match, TRBD2 (6 bases). Trimming removed 2 bases from V and 2 bases from J, with 13 bases in between. Germline V gives CDR1 SGHRS, CDR2 YFSETQ. The CDR3 runs to 15 residues. CDR3 in amino acids: CASSFVGGNQETQYF. The CDR3 DNA sequence: TGCGCCAGCAGCTTCGTGGGAGGTAATCAAGAGACCCAGTACTTC. The full variable domain, completed using reference TRBV5-1 and TRBJ2-5, is KAGVTQTPRYLIKTRGQQVTLSCSPISGHRSVSWYQQTPGQGLQFLFEYFSETQRNKGNFPGRFSGRQFSNSRSEMNVSTLELGDSALYLCASSFVGGNQETQYFGPGTRLLVL.

This clonotype was observed many times. The genes are TRBV6-1 and TRBJ1-2; TRBD1 aligns across 8 bases. Per germline, CDR1 MNHNS and CDR2 SASEGT. Trimming removed 7 bases from V and 6 bases from J; junction bases left unmatched: 13. The CDR3 loop spans 15 amino acids. This CDR3 reads CASIRTQGAQDGYTF. CDR3 nucleotides: TGTGCCAGCATCCGGACGCAGGGGGCTCAAGATGGCTACACCTTC.

This clonotype showed up just a few times. This sequence joins TRBV6-1 and TRBJ2-3; D not resolved. The germline V and J ends were trimmed by 2 bases and 1 base, with 10 bases remaining between them. From germline, CDR1 is MNHNS and CDR2 SASEGT. The CDR3 runs 15 residues. The CDR3 region is CASSESPIGTDTQYF. CDR3 coding DNA: TGTGCCAGCAGTGAAAGTCCTATCGGCACAGATACGCAGTATTTT.

The CDR3 coding sequence is TGTGCCAGCAGTCAACCGGGACTAGCGGGATATGAGCAGTTCTTC. Encoded protein: CASSQPGLAGYEQFF. V gene TRBV6-2 or TRBV6-3 combines with J gene TRBJ2-1; 13 positions match TRBD2. Germline V gene data show CDR1 as MNHEY and CDR2 as SVGEGT. The CDR3 contains 15 residues. V dropped 5 bases and J dropped 8; count of bases not matched to a gene: 6.

This clonotype showed up many times. The chain is built from TRBV2 and TRBJ2-2; TRBD1 aligns across 8 bases. The CDR3 runs 14 residues. CDR1 SNHLY and CDR2 FYNNEI come from the germline V gene. Germline trimming cut 6 bases from V and 4 bases from J; bases unmatched to any gene: 4. The DNA for the CDR3 is TGTGCCAGCAGCCAGGGGGCGTTCACCGGGGAGCTGTTTTTT. Amino acids: CASSQGAFTGELFF.

This clonotype was detected many times. The chain employs TRBV6-2 or TRBV6-3 and TRBJ2-1; no definite D call. The CDR3 runs to 17 residues. Per the germline V gene, CDR1 is MNHEY and CDR2 is SVGEGT. Trimming removed 6 bases at V and 0 bases at J, with 18 bases between. CDR3 in amino acids: CASRRLERKLSYNEQFF. The CDR3 coding sequence is TGTGCCAGCAGGCGTTTGGAACGGAAACTCTCCTACAATGAGCAGTTCTTC.

In the case of this clonotype: One end of the junction is discordant with germline, which a read error may explain. J is TRBJ1-1 and V is TRBV19, with D perhaps matching TRBD1 (6 bases). Germline CDR1 and CDR2: LNHDA and SQIVND (reference sequence). The CDR3 is made up of 14 amino acids. CDR3 in amino acids: CASSEDRLNTKAFF. Here the CDR3 DNA reads TGTGCCAGTAGTGAAGACAGGCTGAACACTAAAGCTTTCTTT.

This clonotype was picked up a small number of times. This sequence joins TRBV30 and TRBJ2-3; the D gene is possibly TRBD2 (5 bases). Trimming pared 0 bases from V and 5 bases from J, leaving 9 bases between. The CDR3 extends over 13 amino acids. Germline CDR1 reads GTSNPN; CDR2 reads SVGIG (reference sequence). In nucleotides, the CDR3 is TGTGCCTGGAGTGTCCTAGCCGTAGATACGCAGTATTTT. Translation: CAWSVLAVDTQYF.

This clonotype was detected only a few times. The chain combines TRBV6-1 with TRBJ1-4; TRBD1 might be the D (5 bases). Between the trimmed V and J ends, which lost 3 bases and 3 bases, there was a span of 11 bases. The CDR3 extends over 15 amino acids. Germline loops: CDR1 MNHNS, CDR2 SASEGT. The CDR3 nucleotides read TGTGCCAGCAGTGACACACGGGGACCTAATGAAAAACTGTTTTTT. It specifies CASSDTRGPNEKLFF.

A few counts support this clonotype. The CDR3 is CASSYSWTGLNEKLFF. CDR3 nucleotides: TGTGCCAGCAGTTACTCGTGGACAGGCCTAAACGAAAAACTGTTTTTT. This chain connects TRBV6-2 or TRBV6-3 to TRBJ1-4; 7 bases match TRBD1. Germline V gene sequence: CDR1 MNHEY, CDR2 SVGEGT. V was clipped by 0 bases and J by 8 bases; unmatched bases: 9. The CDR3 has 16 residues.

The V and J genes are TRBV19 and TRBJ2-7; D is undetermined. V shed 5 bases and J shed 5 bases, with 13 bases lying between them. This CDR3 contains 13 residues. Germline V gene sequence: CDR1 LNHDA, CDR2 SQIVND (reference sequence). CDR3 region: CASSLAGQDEQYF. The CDR3 nucleotides are TGTGCCAGTAGTCTCGCAGGTCAAGACGAGCAGTACTTC.